The clone carrying this TCR beta chain came up once. How the authors handled the data: Scientists estimated how many nucleated cells there were by amplifying reference gene primers. Assay used: immunoSEQ multiplex PCR; TCRdb lists only in-frame clones, some missing. V, J and clone size are taken as reported in that table, and D and trimming were inferred from the DNA itself. The sample lists some 120,000 clones; roughly four fifths were seen once. The data originate from a study of blood T cell repertoires in COVID-19. Trimming removed 5 bases at V and 3 bases at J, with 9 bases between. This CDR3 is built from 13 residues. Germline V gives CDR1 SGHNT, CDR2 YENEEA.

This TCR was recovered from a human donor in a cohort sampled during active COVID-19. Specimen: peripheral blood. The V gene is TRBV11-3, the J gene TRBJ2-3, with D tentatively TRBD1 (5 bases). The CDR3 DNA sequence: TGTGCCAGCAGCACTCAGGGAACAGATACGCAGTATTTT. Protein sequence: CASSTQGTDTQYF.